Sequencing of this T cell receptor beta chain was carried out in a study of coeliac disease. Findings of the study overall: The authors considered this approach unsuitable for unbiased detection of gliadin-specific T cells. Most TRB amino acid sequences occurred in only one sample. In active celiac disease, intraepithelial and lamina propria TRB and TRG repertoires were less clonal than controls.

As to this clone: Its antigen is undetermined.

One frozen approximately 520,000-cell aliquot per fraction was sequenced. Sequenced by immunoSEQ multiplex PCR; TCRdb stores in-frame clones only, minus some. In the table there are 3,000 to 4,000 clones, about 71% of which are singletons. V was shortened by 0 bases and J by 7 bases, with 15 bases between the two germline ends. This CDR3 comprises 15 residues. Looked up from germline, CDR1 is SEHNR and CDR2 is FQNEAQ (reference sequence). This clonotype was sampled from a man between 18 and 29 years old with celiac disease on a gluten-free diet. V is TRBV7-9 and J is TRBJ1-2; D gene ambiguous. The sequenced material came from intraepithelial lymphocytes from the gut. CDR3 nucleotides: TGTGCCAGCAGCTTAGCGCCGGGAAGGACCTCTGGCTACACCTTC. It translates to CASSLAPGRTSGYTF.